These 5 T cell receptor beta chains share one sample of origin, sequenced in a study of blood T cells in healthy people across ages. A J-beta primer mix and a sample-barcoded 5' primer were used in a second PCR of roughly 7 to 12 cycles. TCRdb used MiXCR to reprocess the 5' RACE reads, holding one entry per CDR3 protein. The data show about 640,000 distinct CDR3 sequences, roughly two fifths seen once. Source material: blood. Every receptor here comes from a man older than 75 in good health.

This clonotype was recorded a few times. The chain recombines TRBV2 with TRBJ2-7; D gene unclear. The CDR3 totals 13 residues. Per germline, CDR1 SNHLY and CDR2 FYNNEI. V was clipped by 1 base and J by 3 bases, with 7 bases between them. For the CDR3, the DNA is TGTGCCAGCAGTGAAGATCCCTTCTACGAGCAGTACTTC. Residues: CASSEDPFYEQYF.

The chain couples TRBV11-2 to TRBJ2-7; D ambiguous. The CDR3 is 14 residues long. Between the trimmed V and J ends, which lost 5 bases and 3 bases, there was a span of 14 bases. Germline V gives CDR1 SGHAT, CDR2 FQNNGV. CDR3 residues: CASSVAMVNYEQYF. CDR3 DNA sequence: TGTGCCAGCAGCGTAGCTATGGTCAACTACGAGCAGTACTTC.

This clonotype was seen more than once but under ten times. The chain joins TRBV7-6 to TRBJ1-2; TRBD1 matches 9 bases. CDR3 size: 16 residues. CDR1 SGHVS and CDR2 FNYEAQ come from the germline V gene. Trimming removed 0 bases from V and 7 bases from J; junction bases left unmatched: 9. Here the CDR3 DNA reads TGTGCCAGCAGCTTAGCCCTCGGACAGGGGATGTTTGGCTACACCTTC. Translating it yields CASSLALGQGMFGYTF.

This clonotype has just a few counts. This rearrangement joins TRBV29-1 to TRBJ2-1; 7 positions match TRBD1. The trim removed 2 bases at V and 7 bases at J, leaving 5 bases unmatched. The germline gives CDR1 SQVTM, CDR2 ANQGSEA. CDR3 length equals 13 residues. CDR3 sequence (DNA): TGCAGCGTTGAACAAACGACAGGGAATGAGCAGTTCTTC. As protein: CSVEQTTGNEQFF.

The gene calls are TRBV5-1 and TRBJ2-5; 16 bases are shared with TRBD2. This CDR3 spans 19 amino acids. Trimming cost V 3 bases and J 11 bases; bases outside gene matches: 19. Germline-derived CDR1 and CDR2 are SGHRS and YFSETQ. In nucleotides, the CDR3 is TGCGCCAGCAGCTCAGCAAGGGGACTAGCGGGAGGGCCGAACTATGAGCAGTACTTC. Protein: CASSSARGLAGGPNYEQYF.